The following is a TCR beta chain sequence with its context. This sample was taken from a study of memory CD8 T cells in hepatitis C reinfection. Looking at the study overall: Two donors resolved primary infection, then developed chronic reinfection.

CDR1 and CDR2 (germline): SGHAT, FQNNGV. Trimming shortened V by 1 base and J by 0 bases, and 9 bases separated the two germline ends. The CDR3 has 15 residues. Sequencing was performed with immunoSEQ multiplex PCR; in TCRdb, only in-frame clones are kept and a portion is missing. The sample has some 46,000 clones; 89% are singletons. The sample's time point: late/post reinfection, 12 to 24 weeks after detection. No in vitro expansion preceded TCR sequencing of the sorted cells. The chain has TRBV11-2 and TRBJ1-1, with D perhaps matching TRBD1 (5 bases). This clonotype was obtained from a man between 18 and 29 years old with hepatitis C virus infection. Sequenced input: naive CD8+ T cells sorted from blood. Here the CDR3 DNA reads TGTGCCAGCAGCTTAGCGGGGGTTTTGAACACTGAAGCTTTCTTT. Its protein product is CASSLAGVLNTEAFF.